Listed below are T cell receptor beta chains from one sample, sequenced in a study of CD8+CD57+ T cells in acquired aplastic anemia. TCRdb called the reads again in MiXCR, with one record for every CDR3 protein. The sample carries 260,000 or so distinct CDR3 sequences, about 80% recorded once. Sequences were obtained from sorted CD4+, CD8+, or CD8+CD57+ T cells (not recorded which) from PBMCs. These receptors were taken from a human donor with aplastic anemia. Each CDR3 is given with its conserved first and last residue. The D gene is left open where the match is weak. Not every row has a clone size; where given, it reads once, few, many or a size class.

V: TRBV5-4
size: -
J: TRBJ1-2
D: -
DNA: TGTGCCAGCAGCCGGGGTACAGCAGGTGGCTACACCTTC
CDR3: CASSRGTAGGYTF

V: TRBV2
size: -
J: TRBJ1-2
D: -
DNA: TGTGCCAGCAGTCCCTTGCAGGGAAGAACCTTC
CDR3: CASSPLQGRTF

V: TRBV7-9
size: -
J: TRBJ1-6
D: TRBD1
DNA: TGTGCCGGCAGCCGCACTAGAACAGGGGACTCGCCCCTCCACTTT
CDR3: CAGSRTRTGDSPLHF

V: TRBV7-2
size: few
J: TRBJ2-5
D: -
DNA: TGTGCCAGCAGTCCAACCTCGCGGGAGACCCAGTACTTC
CDR3: CASSPTSRETQYF

V: TRBV9
size: -
J: TRBJ1-6
D: TRBD1
DNA: TGTGCCAGCAGCGCACTGCTCTCCGGGACAGGGACCTACTTT
CDR3: CASSALLSGTGTYF

V: TRBV7-9
size: -
J: TRBJ2-5
D: -
DNA: TGTGCCAGCAGCAAAGATCAGGGGTCTCAAGAGACCCAGTACTTC
CDR3: CASSKDQGSQETQYF

V: TRBV7-8
size: -
J: TRBJ1-6
D: -
DNA: TGTGCCAGCAGCTTGGAGAAGGGGCGCGCGACAGATACGCTCCACTTT
CDR3: CASSLEKGRATDTLHF

V: TRBV7-2
size: -
J: TRBJ1-5
D: -
DNA: TGTGCCAGCAGCGTAGCGGGAAGCCCCGAGCCGCAGCATTTT
CDR3: CASSVAGSPEPQHF

V: TRBV7-9
size: -
J: TRBJ1-1
D: -
DNA: TGTGCCAGCAGCTTAGATCACGGGACAAAAGAGGCCCATTTCTTT
CDR3: CASSLDHGTKEAHFF

V: TRBV7-8
size: -
J: TRBJ2-1
D: TRBD1
DNA: TGTGCCAGCAGCTTAGGATCACCCATTGACAGGGGAAACAATGAGCAGTTCTTC
CDR3: CASSLGSPIDRGNNEQFF

V: TRBV12-3/TRBV12-4
size: -
J: TRBJ2-1
D: -
DNA: TGTGCCAGCAGTTACGTGGAGGGTAACTACGAGCAGTACTTCTTC
CDR3: CASSYVEGNYEQYFF

V: TRBV19
size: -
J: TRBJ2-7
D: -
DNA: TGTGCCAGTAGTCCCCGGGATGCATACGAGCAGTACTTC
CDR3: CASSPRDAYEQYF

V: TRBV10-1
size: -
J: TRBJ2-7
D: -
DNA: TGCGCCAGCAGTGATATTCCCCGGAGCGCCCGGACCTACGAGCAGTACTTC
CDR3: CASSDIPRSARTYEQYF

V: TRBV7-4
size: -
J: TRBJ2-3
D: -
DNA: TGTGCCAGCAGCTTAGATGGGAGAGGGAACACGGAAGCTTTT
CDR3: CASSLDGRGNTEAF

V: TRBV24-1
size: few
J: TRBJ1-1
D: -
DNA: TGTGCCACCAGTTTAGAGGGTGGAGCCCAAGGCCCTGAAGCTTTCTTT
CDR3: CATSLEGGAQGPEAFF

V: TRBV9
size: -
J: TRBJ2-3
D: -
DNA: TGTGCCAGCAGCGTGGGGTGGGAGACCCAGTATTTT
CDR3: CASSVGWETQYF

V: TRBV4-2
size: -
J: TRBJ1-6
D: -
DNA: TGTGCCAGCACCCCAGAGAGCTCCTATAATTCACCCCTCCACTTT
CDR3: CASTPESSYNSPLHF

V: TRBV7-8
size: -
J: TRBJ1-1
D: -
DNA: TGTGCCAGCAGCTTTAGCGGGAGGGCCCGGGAGCTGTTT
CDR3: CASSFSGRARELF

V: TRBV9
size: once
J: TRBJ2-1
D: -
DNA: TGTGCCAGCGGCGTACCACGGGACGAGGCTTACTTTCAGTTCTTC
CDR3: CASGVPRDEAYFQFF

V: TRBV9
size: -
J: TRBJ2-3
D: TRBD2
DNA: TGTGCCAGCAGCGACGGGGGGGCAGATAGCTACACTTTT
CDR3: CASSDGGADSYTF

V: TRBV11-3
size: -
J: TRBJ2-7
D: TRBD2
DNA: TGTGCCAGCAGCTTAGATCTGACAGCTAGCGGGAGTAACGAGCAGTACTTC
CDR3: CASSLDLTASGSNEQYF

V: TRBV11-2
size: -
J: TRBJ2-1
D: TRBD2
DNA: TGTGCCAGCAGCCCCGGACTAGCGGGGGGCAGCTCCTACAATGAGCAGTTCTTC
CDR3: CASSPGLAGGSSYNEQFF

V: TRBV6-2/TRBV6-3
size: -
J: TRBJ2-2
D: -
DNA: TGTGCCAGCACCCCGGGACGATGGGGAGGTGGGATCGGGGAGCTGTTTTTT
CDR3: CASTPGRWGGGIGELFF

V: TRBV9
size: -
J: TRBJ2-3
D: -
DNA: TGTGCCAGCAGCGACGGGTCCGCTACGCCGCAGTATTTT
CDR3: CASSDGSATPQYF

V: TRBV9
size: -
J: TRBJ2-3
D: TRBD1
DNA: TGTGCCAGCAGCACAGGGGGAGATAAAGATACGCAGTATTTT
CDR3: CASSTGGDKDTQYF

V: TRBV7-6
size: -
J: TRBJ1-1
D: -
DNA: TGTGCCAGCAGCTTAGATCACGGGGGAAAAGATGAACCTTTCTTT
CDR3: CASSLDHGGKDEPFF

V: TRBV9
size: -
J: TRBJ1-1
D: -
DNA: TGTGCCAGCAGCTGTACTAGCGCACACACCGTTTCGAGGACTGAAGCTTTCTTT
CDR3: CASSCTSAHTVSRTEAFF

V: TRBV11-2
size: -
J: TRBJ2-7
D: -
DNA: TGTGCCAGCAGCTTAGGAGGGCAGACTAGCTACGAGCAGTACTTC
CDR3: CASSLGGQTSYEQYF

V: TRBV9
size: -
J: TRBJ2-3
D: -
DNA: TGTGCCAGCAGCCTCTGGAGCTCTGGGGCCAACGTCCCGCAGTATTTT
CDR3: CASSLWSSGANVPQYF

V: TRBV9
size: -
J: TRBJ2-5
D: -
DNA: TGTGCCAGCAGCGTAGGCTCCAGCACACAGAACTTGTACTTC
CDR3: CASSVGSSTQNLYF

V: TRBV9
size: -
J: TRBJ2-3
D: -
DNA: TGTGCCAGCAGCGTAGGTGCGGCAGGGCTGAACTTT
CDR3: CASSVGAAGLNF

V: TRBV7-7
size: once
J: TRBJ2-3
D: TRBD2
DNA: TGTGCCGTTCTTGGGAGGGCAGAGACCCAGTATTTC
CDR3: CAVLGRAETQYF

V: TRBV9
size: once
J: TRBJ2-3
D: -
DNA: TGTGCCAGCGGCGACGGGTCAAAAACGCCGTATTTTTTT
CDR3: CASGDGSKTPYFF

V: TRBV19
size: -
J: TRBJ2-3
D: -
DNA: TGTGCCAGTAGTGTGACTGCCGGACCCGGACATGAGCAGTTTTTC
CDR3: CASSVTAGPGHEQFF

V: TRBV12-3/TRBV12-4
size: -
J: TRBJ2-5
D: -
DNA: TGTGCCAGCAGCATAACCGGGGGCGGGGAGACCCAGTACTTC
CDR3: CASSITGGGETQYF

V: TRBV12-3/TRBV12-4
size: many
J: TRBJ2-4
D: -
DNA: TGTGCCAGCAGTTTTAACGTAATAGCCAAAAACATTCAGTACTTC
CDR3: CASSFNVIAKNIQYF

V: TRBV7-9
size: -
J: TRBJ2-5
D: -
DNA: TGTGCCAGCAGCTTGGACTGTGGGACCCAGTACTTC
CDR3: CASSLDCGTQYF

V: TRBV7-2
size: -
J: TRBJ1-6
D: -
DNA: TGTGCCAGCAGCTCAGCCGGATTACTTTCACCCCTCCACTTT
CDR3: CASSSAGLLSPLHF

V: TRBV5-6
size: -
J: TRBJ2-3
D: TRBD2
DNA: TGTGCCAGCAGACTAGCGGGGGCCACAGATACGCAGTATTTT
CDR3: CASRLAGATDTQYF

V: TRBV7-8
size: -
J: TRBJ2-5
D: -
DNA: TGTGCCAGCAGCTTAAGGGACATTAGGGCGACCCAGTACTTC
CDR3: CASSLRDIRATQYF

V: TRBV7-3
size: -
J: TRBJ2-1
D: TRBD2
DNA: TGTGCCAGCAGTTTAACGGAGCGGGGGGACTACACTGAGCAGTTCTTC
CDR3: CASSLTERGDYTEQFF

V: TRBV7-3
size: -
J: TRBJ1-2
D: -
DNA: TGTGCCAGCAGCTTGAAACGGGGCGGGGACTATGGCTACACCTTC
CDR3: CASSLKRGGDYGYTF

V: TRBV7-3
size: -
J: TRBJ2-5
D: -
DNA: TGTGCCAGCAGCAGGGGCTCCAGCCAAGGGACCGAGTACTTC
CDR3: CASSRGSSQGTEYF

V: TRBV20-1
size: -
J: TRBJ1-1
D: -
DNA: TGCAGTGCTCCCTCGAGGGCTGAAGCTTTCTTT
CDR3: CSAPSRAEAFF

V: TRBV10-1
size: -
J: TRBJ2-1
D: TRBD2
DNA: TGTGCCAGCCTTGTAGCTAGCGGAGCCTACAATGAGCAGTTCTTC
CDR3: CASLVASGAYNEQFF

V: TRBV10-3
size: -
J: TRBJ2-1
D: -
DNA: TGTGCCATCACTGGACGGGAGTCCGGCAGTGAGCAGTTCTTC
CDR3: CAITGRESGSEQFF

V: TRBV9
size: -
J: TRBJ1-2
D: -
DNA: TGTGCCAGCAGCGTAGGGTCAGATACGCACGAATTTGGCTACACCTTC
CDR3: CASSVGSDTHEFGYTF

V: TRBV19
size: -
J: TRBJ2-7
D: -
DNA: TGCGCCAGCAGCCTTTTGCAGGTTTCCTACGAGCAGTACTTC
CDR3: CASSLLQVSYEQYF

V: TRBV6-5
size: many
J: TRBJ1-1
D: -
DNA: TGTGCCAGCAGTTACAGAACCGGGACGGCTTTGCCTGAAGCTTTCTTT
CDR3: CASSYRTGTALPEAFF

V: TRBV7-8
size: -
J: TRBJ1-1
D: -
DNA: TGTGCCAGCAGCTTAGGGGGACAAGGGACTACTGAAGCGTTCTTT
CDR3: CASSLGGQGTTEAFF

V: TRBV15
size: -
J: TRBJ1-6
D: -
DNA: TGTGCCACCAGCAGAGATCCAGTCTTGGGTTCACCCCTCCACTTT
CDR3: CATSRDPVLGSPLHF

V: TRBV2
size: -
J: TRBJ2-3
D: TRBD2
DNA: TGTGCCAGCAGGGGCGGGGGGGGAGAGACGAAGTATTTT
CDR3: CASRGGGGETKYF

V: TRBV5-4
size: -
J: TRBJ2-2
D: -
DNA: TGTGCCAGCAGCTTTTCTGCCGGTAACACCGGGGAGCTGTTTTTT
CDR3: CASSFSAGNTGELFF

V: TRBV2
size: -
J: TRBJ2-1
D: TRBD2
DNA: TGTGCCAGCGGGGACGGACTAGCGGGAAGTCTGTATTTT
CDR3: CASGDGLAGSLYF

V: TRBV7-8
size: -
J: TRBJ1-1
D: TRBD1
DNA: TGTGCCAGCAGCCCATGGACAGGCAGGAACACTGAAGCTTTCTTT
CDR3: CASSPWTGRNTEAFF

V: TRBV5-4
size: -
J: TRBJ2-1
D: TRBD2
DNA: TGTGCCAGCAGCTTTACTAGCGGGGGCAATGAGCAGTTCTTC
CDR3: CASSFTSGGNEQFF

V: TRBV5-1
size: -
J: TRBJ2-3
D: -
DNA: TGCGCCAGCGGGGACGGGGGGACAGGTATGCAGTATTTT
CDR3: CASGDGGTGMQYF

V: TRBV9
size: -
J: TRBJ2-1
D: -
DNA: TGTGCCAGCAGCGTAGGGGGATATGAGCAGTTCTTC
CDR3: CASSVGGYEQFF

V: TRBV2
size: few
J: TRBJ2-3
D: -
DNA: TGTGCCAGCGGGAGGAGTCAAGATACGCAGTATTTT
CDR3: CASGRSQDTQYF

V: TRBV29-1
size: -
J: TRBJ2-2
D: -
DNA: TGCAGCGTCCGGACAGTCGACACCGGGGAGCTGTTTTTT
CDR3: CSVRTVDTGELFF